Included here is one T cell receptor beta chain sequence, with context. The antigen remains undetermined. Germline V gene lookup returns CDR1 MGHRA and CDR2 YSYEKL. CDR3 size: 16 residues. The ends lost 1 base at V and 3 bases at J; junction bases unmatched: 5. These data come from a study of cytomegalovirus exposure and HLA in healthy donors. On the study more broadly: For the approximately 400 genotyped donors, 65% to 90% fell within the Caucasian-associated ancestry cluster.

The PCR was carried out with 60 Vbeta primers and 13 Jbeta primers. TCRdb's table, derived via immunoSEQ multiplex PCR, lists solely in-frame clones and lacks some. The data contain some 140,000 clones, around 72% of them singletons. General study points: Links to common viral pathogens appeared, in a later analysis, for several of the most significant clusters.

The genes are TRBV4-1 and TRBJ2-5; 10 nucleotides line up with TRBD1. The TCR was taken from a woman in her thirties or forties in good health and CMV-seronegative. Material for sequencing was PBMCs. The CDR3 DNA reads as TGCGCCAGCAGCCAAGCGACAGGGGGCAGAGAAGAGACCCAGTACTTC. Translation gives CASSQATGGREETQYF.